This T cell receptor beta chain came from a study of identical twins. General study points: Zero-insertion results could be subject to partial confounding by invariant MAIT and iNKT cells. The authors drew conclusions from cross-sectional statistical analysis rather than following the same donors. Within cord blood, abundant beta clonotypes carried fewer insertions, but memory repertoires showed no such trend.

V was clipped by 0 bases and J by 11 bases; unmatched bases: 5. The CDR3 has 14 residues. Germline V CDR1 and CDR2: SGHAT, FQNNGV. About this clonotype: Its antigen remains unidentified.

TCRdb redid the calling of the 5' RACE reads with MiXCR, one entry per CDR3 protein. The sample has a few hundred thousand distinct CDR3 sequences; 9.5% to 10% are singletons. This sample also appeared in a second study, on yellow fever vaccine responses in identical twins. That paper adds: A vaccine T cell response that seemed partly convergent and partly personalized was reported in twins.

This clonotype was sampled from a woman aged 18-29 years in good health. The chain employs TRBV11-2 and TRBJ2-1; 9 bases agree with TRBD2. Sequenced material: PBMCs. CDR3 amino acids: CASSLDLASGKQFF. CDR3 DNA sequence: TGTGCCAGCAGCTTAGATCTGGCTAGCGGGAAGCAGTTCTTC.